This TCR beta chain was recorded in a study of blood T cell repertoires in COVID-19. Study-level background: There were acute and convalescent COVID-19 samples, and they came from the United States, Italy and Spain. The cDNA or gDNA used as material had been derived from T cells, B-cell-depleted T cells, or PBMCs.

The V end was cut by 3 bases, the J end by 4 bases, with 6 bases between. This CDR3 comprises 13 residues. Looked up from germline, CDR1 is SGHDN and CDR2 is FVKESK. Original methodology: Amplification of reference gene primers was used by the study to estimate nucleated cell counts. Libraries were prepared by immunoSEQ multiplex PCR; TCRdb keeps only in-frame clonotypes and omits some of them. V, J and clone size reflect that table, while D and trimming were determined from the DNA. Of about 230,000 clones in the sample, approximately 84% were seen once. This chain connects TRBV14 to TRBJ2-2; D not certain. The clonotype originates from a middle-aged man with COVID-19, enrolled during active disease. Sequencing was done on a sample of peripheral blood. The CDR3 here is CASSQLSTGELFF. CDR3 sequence (DNA): TGTGCCAGCAGCCAGCTTAGCACCGGGGAGCTGTTTTTT.